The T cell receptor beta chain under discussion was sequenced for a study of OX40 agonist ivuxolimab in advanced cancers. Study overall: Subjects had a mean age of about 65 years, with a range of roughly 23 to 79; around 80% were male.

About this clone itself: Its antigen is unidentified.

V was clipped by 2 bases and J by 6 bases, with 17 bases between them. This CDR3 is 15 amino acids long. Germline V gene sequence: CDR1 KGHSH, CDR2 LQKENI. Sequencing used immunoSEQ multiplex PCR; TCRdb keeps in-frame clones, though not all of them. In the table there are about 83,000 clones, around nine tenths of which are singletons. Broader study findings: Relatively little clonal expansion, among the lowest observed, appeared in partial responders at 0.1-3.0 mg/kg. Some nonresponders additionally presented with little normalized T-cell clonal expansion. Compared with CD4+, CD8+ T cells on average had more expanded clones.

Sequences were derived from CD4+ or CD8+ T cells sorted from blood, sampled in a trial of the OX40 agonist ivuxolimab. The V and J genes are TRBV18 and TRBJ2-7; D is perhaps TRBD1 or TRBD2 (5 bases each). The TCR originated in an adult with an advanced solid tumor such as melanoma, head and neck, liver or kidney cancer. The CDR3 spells CASSPEAHTGLEQYF. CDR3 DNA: TGTGCCAGCTCACCAGAGGCCCATACGGGGCTCGAGCAGTACTTC.